The clone carrying this TCR beta chain was counted only a few times. The antigen is unknown. PBMCs were collected from an approximately 9.4 ml volume of fresh peripheral blood. Researchers took RNA transcripts and amplified the TCR beta CDR3 regions from them. The HTBI set primed first-round TCR CDR3 RT-PCR. TCRdb redid the calling of the multiplex PCR reads with MiXCR, one entry per CDR3 protein. In the table there are hundreds of thousands of distinct CDR3 sequences, around a quarter of which are singletons. This entry belongs to a study of T cells in Graves' hyperthyroidism and ophthalmopathy. On the study more broadly: Peripheral blood was acquired at first diagnosis, ahead of any therapy whatsoever.

Notes on the study in general: For ophthalmopathy, model prediction preceded onset by a median about six months. Most clonotypes expanded in the thyroid (above 0.001) were also present in blood.

Sequencing input: blood. The sequence was collected from a woman in her 30s with Graves' ophthalmopathy.

The CDR3 protein is CASSFDRYQPQHF. The CDR3 nucleotides read TGTGCCAGCAGCTTTGACAGGTATCAGCCCCAGCATTTT. The chain is built from TRBV7-9 and TRBJ1-5, with D possibly being TRBD1 (6 bases). V shed 3 bases and J shed 5 bases, with 8 bases lying between them. The CDR3 covers 13 residues. Per the germline V gene, CDR1 is SEHNR and CDR2 is FQNEAQ (reference sequence). Combining the CDR3 with reference TRBV7-9 and TRBJ1-5 gives the whole variable domain DTGVSQNPRHKITKRGQNVTFRCDPISEHNRLYWYRQTLGQGPEFLTYFQNEAQLEKSRLLSDRFSAERPKGSFSTLEIQRTEQGDSAMYLCASSFDRYQPQHFGDGTRLSIL.